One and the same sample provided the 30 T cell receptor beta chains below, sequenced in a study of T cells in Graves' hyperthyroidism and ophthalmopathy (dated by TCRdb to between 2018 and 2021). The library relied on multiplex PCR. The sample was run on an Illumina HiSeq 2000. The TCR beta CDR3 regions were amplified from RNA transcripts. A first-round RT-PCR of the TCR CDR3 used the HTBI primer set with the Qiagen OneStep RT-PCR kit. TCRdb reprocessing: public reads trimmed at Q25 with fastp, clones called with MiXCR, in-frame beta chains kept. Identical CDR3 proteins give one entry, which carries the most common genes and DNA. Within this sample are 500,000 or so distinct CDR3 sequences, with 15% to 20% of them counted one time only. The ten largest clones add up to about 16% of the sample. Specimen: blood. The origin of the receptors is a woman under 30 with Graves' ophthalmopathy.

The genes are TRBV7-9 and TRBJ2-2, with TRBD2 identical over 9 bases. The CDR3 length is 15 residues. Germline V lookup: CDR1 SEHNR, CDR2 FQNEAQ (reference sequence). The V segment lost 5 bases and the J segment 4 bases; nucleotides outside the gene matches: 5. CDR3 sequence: CASSVWRGGTGELFF. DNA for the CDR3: TGTGCCAGCAGCGTGTGGCGGGGGGGCACCGGGGAGCTGTTTTTT.

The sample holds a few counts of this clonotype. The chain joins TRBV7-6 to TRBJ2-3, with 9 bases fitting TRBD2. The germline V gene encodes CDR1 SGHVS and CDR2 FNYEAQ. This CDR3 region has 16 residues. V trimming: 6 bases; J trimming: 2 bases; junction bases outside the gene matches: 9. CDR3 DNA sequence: TGTGCCAGCAGTCTCCTGACTAGCGGACACACAGATACGCAGTATTTT. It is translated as CASSLLTSGHTDTQYF.

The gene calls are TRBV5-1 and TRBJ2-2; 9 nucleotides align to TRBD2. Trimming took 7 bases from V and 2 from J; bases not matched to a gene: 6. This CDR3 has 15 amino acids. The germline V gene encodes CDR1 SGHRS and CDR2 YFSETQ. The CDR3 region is CASHSGGKNTGELFF. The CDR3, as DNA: TGCGCCAGCCATAGCGGGGGCAAAAACACCGGGGAGCTGTTTTTT.

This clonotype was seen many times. CDR3 DNA: TGTGCCAGCAGCTCACCGTTAATCGGTTCGGAGGCCTACGAGCAGTACTTC. Protein: CASSSPLIGSEAYEQYF. The rearrangement links TRBV7-9 to TRBJ2-7, with D tentatively TRBD2 (5 bases). Germline assignment: CDR1 SEHNR and CDR2 FQNEAQ (reference sequence). CDR3 length: 17 amino acids. V was clipped by 4 bases and J by 2 bases, with 21 bases between them.

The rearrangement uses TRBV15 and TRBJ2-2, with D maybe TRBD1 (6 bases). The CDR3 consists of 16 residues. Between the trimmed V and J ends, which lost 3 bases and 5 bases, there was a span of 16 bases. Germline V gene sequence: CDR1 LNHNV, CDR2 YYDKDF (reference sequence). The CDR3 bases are TGTGCCACCAGCAGCCCAACAGGGATTGGGACCGGGGAGCTGTTTTTT. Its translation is CATSSPTGIGTGELFF.

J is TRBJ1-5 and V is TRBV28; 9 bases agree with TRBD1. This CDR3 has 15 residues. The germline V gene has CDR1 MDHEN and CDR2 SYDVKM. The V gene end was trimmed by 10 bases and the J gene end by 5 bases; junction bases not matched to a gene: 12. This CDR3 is CAICSGQGRYQPQHF. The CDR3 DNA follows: TGTGCCATCTGTTCGGGACAGGGACGTTATCAGCCCCAGCATTTT. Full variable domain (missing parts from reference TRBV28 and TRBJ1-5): DVKVTQSSRYLVKRTGEKVFLECVQDMDHENMFWYRQDPGLGLRLIYFSYDVKMKEKGDIPEGYSVSREKKERFSLILESASTNQTSMYLCAICSGQGRYQPQHFGDGTRLSIL.

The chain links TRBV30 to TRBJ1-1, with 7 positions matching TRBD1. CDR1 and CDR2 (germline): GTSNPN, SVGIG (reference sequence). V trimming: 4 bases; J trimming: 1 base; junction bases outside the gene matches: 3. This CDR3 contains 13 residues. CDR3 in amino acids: CAWTRQGNTEAFF. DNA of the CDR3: TGTGCCTGGACAAGACAGGGGAACACTGAAGCTTTCTTT.

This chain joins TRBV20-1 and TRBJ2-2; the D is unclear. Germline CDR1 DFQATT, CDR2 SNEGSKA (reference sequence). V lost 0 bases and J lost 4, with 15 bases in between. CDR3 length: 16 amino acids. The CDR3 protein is CSARDDVGRATGELFF. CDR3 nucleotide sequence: TGCAGTGCTAGAGATGATGTGGGCAGAGCCACCGGGGAGCTGTTTTTT.

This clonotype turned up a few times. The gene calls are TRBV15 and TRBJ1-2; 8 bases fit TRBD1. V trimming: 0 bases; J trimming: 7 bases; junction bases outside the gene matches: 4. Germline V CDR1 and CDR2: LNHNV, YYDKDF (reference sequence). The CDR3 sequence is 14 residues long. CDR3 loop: CATSRDRGLGGYTF. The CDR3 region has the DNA TGTGCCACCAGCAGAGACAGGGGGCTTGGTGGCTACACCTTC. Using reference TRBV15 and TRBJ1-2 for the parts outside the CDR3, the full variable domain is DAMVIQNPRYQVTQFGKPVTLSCSQTLNHNVMYWYQQKSSQAPKLLFHYYDKDFNNEADTPDNFQSRRPNTSFCFLDIRSPGLGDTAMYLCATSRDRGLGGYTFGSGTRLTVV.

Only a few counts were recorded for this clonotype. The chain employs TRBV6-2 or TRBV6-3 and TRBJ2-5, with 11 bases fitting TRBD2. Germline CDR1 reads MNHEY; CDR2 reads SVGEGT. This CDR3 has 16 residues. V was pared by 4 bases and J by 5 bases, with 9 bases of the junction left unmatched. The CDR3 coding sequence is TGTGCCAGCAGTTTTACCGGGACTAGCGGAGGGGAGACCCAGTACTTC. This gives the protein CASSFTGTSGGETQYF.

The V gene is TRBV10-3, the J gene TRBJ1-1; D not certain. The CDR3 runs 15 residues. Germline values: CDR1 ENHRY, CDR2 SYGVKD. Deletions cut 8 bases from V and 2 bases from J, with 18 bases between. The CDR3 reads CAIAEGLAGNTEAFF. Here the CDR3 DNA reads TGTGCCATCGCTGAGGGTCTGGCGGGAAACACTGAAGCTTTCTTT.

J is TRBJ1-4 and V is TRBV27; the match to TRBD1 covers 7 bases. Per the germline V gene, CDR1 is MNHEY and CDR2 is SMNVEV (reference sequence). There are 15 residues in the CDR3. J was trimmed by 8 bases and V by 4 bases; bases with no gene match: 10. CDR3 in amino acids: CASSSQGTGEEKLFF. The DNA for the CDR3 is TGTGCCAGCAGTTCCCAGGGCACAGGGGAGGAAAAACTGTTTTTT.

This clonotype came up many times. The CDR3 DNA reads as TGTGCCAGCAGACCTACGGCAAATGAGCAGTTCTTC. This translates into CASRPTANEQFF. V is TRBV27 and J is TRBJ2-1; D is uncertain. V lost 6 bases and J 7 bases, leaving 10 bases between the germline ends. The CDR3 sequence is 12 residues long. CDR1 is MNHEY, CDR2 SMNVEV, per germline (reference sequence).

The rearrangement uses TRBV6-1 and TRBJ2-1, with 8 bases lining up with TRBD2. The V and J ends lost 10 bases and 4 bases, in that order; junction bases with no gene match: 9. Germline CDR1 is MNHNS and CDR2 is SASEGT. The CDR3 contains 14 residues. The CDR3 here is CATDGRGGYNEQFF. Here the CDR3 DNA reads TGTGCCACCGACGGGAGGGGGGGGTACAATGAGCAGTTCTTC.

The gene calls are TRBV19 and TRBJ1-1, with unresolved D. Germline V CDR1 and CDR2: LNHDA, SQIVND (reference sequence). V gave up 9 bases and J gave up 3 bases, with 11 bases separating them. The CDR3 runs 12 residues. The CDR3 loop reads CASHLSDTEAFF. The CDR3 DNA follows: TGTGCCAGCCACCTCTCGGACACTGAAGCTTTCTTT.

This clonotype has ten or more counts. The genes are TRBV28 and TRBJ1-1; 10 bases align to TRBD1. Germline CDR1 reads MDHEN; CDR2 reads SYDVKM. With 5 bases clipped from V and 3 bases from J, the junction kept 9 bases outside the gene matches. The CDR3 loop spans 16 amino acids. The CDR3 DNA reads TGTGCCAGCAGTCTCGGGACAGGGGAGATGTACACTGAAGCTTTCTTT. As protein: CASSLGTGEMYTEAFF.

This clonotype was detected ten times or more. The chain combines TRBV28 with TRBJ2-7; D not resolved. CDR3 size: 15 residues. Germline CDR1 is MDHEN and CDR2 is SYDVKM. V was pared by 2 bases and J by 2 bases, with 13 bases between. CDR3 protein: CASSLKGLGAYEQYF. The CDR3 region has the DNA TGTGCCAGCAGTTTAAAAGGTCTTGGGGCCTACGAGCAGTACTTC.

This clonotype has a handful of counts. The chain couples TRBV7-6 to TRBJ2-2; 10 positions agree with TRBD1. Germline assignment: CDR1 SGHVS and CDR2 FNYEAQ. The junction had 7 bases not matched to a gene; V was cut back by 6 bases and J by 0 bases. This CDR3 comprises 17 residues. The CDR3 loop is CASSSPGQGTNTGELFF. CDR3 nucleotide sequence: TGTGCCAGCAGTTCACCGGGACAGGGGACGAACACCGGGGAGCTGTTTTTT.

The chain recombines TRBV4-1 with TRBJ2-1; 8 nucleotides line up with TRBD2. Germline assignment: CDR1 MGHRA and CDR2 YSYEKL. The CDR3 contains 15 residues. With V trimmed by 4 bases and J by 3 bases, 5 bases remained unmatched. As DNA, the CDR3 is TGCGCCAGCAGCCCACTAGCGGAGGGCTACAATGAGCAGTTCTTC. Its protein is CASSPLAEGYNEQFF.

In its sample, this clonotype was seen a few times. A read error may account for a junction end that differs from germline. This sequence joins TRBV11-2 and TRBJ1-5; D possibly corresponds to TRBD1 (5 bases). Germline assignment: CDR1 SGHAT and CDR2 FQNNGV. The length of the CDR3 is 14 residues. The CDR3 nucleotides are TGTGTCAGCAGCTTATTACTGGGGGATCAGCCCCAGCATTTT. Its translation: CVSSLLLGDQPQHF.

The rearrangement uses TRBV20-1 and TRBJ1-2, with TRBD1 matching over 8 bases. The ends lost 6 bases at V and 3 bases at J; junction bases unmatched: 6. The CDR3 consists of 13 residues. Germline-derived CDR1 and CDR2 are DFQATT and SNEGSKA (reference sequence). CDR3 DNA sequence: TGCAGTGCACAGGCAGGGGGCGACTATGGCTACACCTTC. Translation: CSAQAGGDYGYTF.

CDR3 coding DNA: TGCGCCAGCAGCGCGGGACAGATAGCCTACGAGCAGTACTTC. This sequence encodes CASSAGQIAYEQYF. The gene calls are TRBV5-1 and TRBJ2-7, with D possibly TRBD1 on 7 matching bases. Germline loops: CDR1 SGHRS, CDR2 YFSETQ. Trimming pared 4 bases from V and 2 bases from J, leaving 13 bases between. The CDR3 is 14 residues long.

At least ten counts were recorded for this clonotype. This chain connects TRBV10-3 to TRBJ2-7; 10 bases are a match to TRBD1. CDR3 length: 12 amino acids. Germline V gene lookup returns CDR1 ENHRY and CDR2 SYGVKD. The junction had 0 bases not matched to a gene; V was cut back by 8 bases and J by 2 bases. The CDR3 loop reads CAIGTGAYEQYF. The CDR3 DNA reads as TGTGCCATCGGGACAGGGGCCTACGAGCAGTACTTC.

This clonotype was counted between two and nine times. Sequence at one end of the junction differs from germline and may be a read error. CDR3 region: CSASGPDTLDYEQHF. The CDR3 DNA is TGCAGTGCTAGTGGTCCCGACACGTTAGACTACGAGCAGCACTTC. The chain is built from TRBV20-1 and TRBJ2-7; maybe TRBD2 (5 bases). The CDR3 totals 15 residues. The germline CDR1 and CDR2 sequences are DFQATT and SNEGSKA (reference sequence).

CDR3 sequence (DNA): TGTGCCAGCAGCTTAGCCGGTCCATCAGTGGGTGAAAAACTGTTTTTT. This encodes CASSLAGPSVGEKLFF. The chain is built from TRBV7-2 and TRBJ1-4; D gene ambiguous. CDR3 length equals 16 residues. V shed 0 bases and J shed 7 bases, with 15 bases lying between them. CDR1 and CDR2 from the germline V gene are SGHTA and FQGNSA.

Written as DNA, the CDR3 is TGCAGTGCCATGAGCGGGGCTTCCTACAATGAGCAGTTCTTC. It yields the protein CSAMSGASYNEQFF. The chain recombines TRBV20-1 with TRBJ2-1; 7 bases fit TRBD2. The CDR3 totals 14 residues. CDR1 is DFQATT, CDR2 SNEGSKA, per germline (reference sequence). Unmatched junction bases numbered 6, after V lost 6 bases and J lost 1 base.

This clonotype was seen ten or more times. CDR3 coding DNA: TGTGCCAGCAGTCTCGTCATGCGGGGGGCACCTCTCAATGAGCAGTTCTTC. It encodes CASSLVMRGAPLNEQFF. The V call is TRBV6-1, the J call TRBJ2-1, with 8 nucleotides matching TRBD2. The junction had 15 bases not matched to a gene; V was cut back by 5 bases and J by 6 bases. Germline V lookup: CDR1 MNHNS, CDR2 SASEGT. The CDR3 totals 17 residues.

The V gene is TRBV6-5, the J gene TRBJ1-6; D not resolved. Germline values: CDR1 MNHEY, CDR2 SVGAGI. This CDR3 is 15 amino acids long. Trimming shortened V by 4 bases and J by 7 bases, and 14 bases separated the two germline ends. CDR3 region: CASSCSITSNSPLHF. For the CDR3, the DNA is TGTGCCAGCAGTTGCTCGATCACCTCCAATTCACCCCTCCACTTT.

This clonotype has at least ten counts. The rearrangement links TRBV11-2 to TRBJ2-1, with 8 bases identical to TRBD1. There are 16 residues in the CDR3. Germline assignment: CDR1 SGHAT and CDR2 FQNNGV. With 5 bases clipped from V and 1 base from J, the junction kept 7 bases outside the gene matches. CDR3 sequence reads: CASSGGQGPSYNEQFF. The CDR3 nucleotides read TGTGCCAGCAGCGGCGGACAGGGCCCGTCCTACAATGAGCAGTTCTTC.

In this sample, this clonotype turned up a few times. The CDR3 coding sequence is TGTGCCAGCAGTTTACGTGGGGGGGCTAACTATGGCTACACCTTC. This codes for CASSLRGGANYGYTF. The genes are TRBV27 and TRBJ1-2; possibly TRBD1 for D (5 bases). The germline CDR1 and CDR2 sequences are MNHEY and SMNVEV (reference sequence). The V and J ends lost 2 bases and 0 bases respectively, with 10 bases between them. This CDR3 spans 15 amino acids.